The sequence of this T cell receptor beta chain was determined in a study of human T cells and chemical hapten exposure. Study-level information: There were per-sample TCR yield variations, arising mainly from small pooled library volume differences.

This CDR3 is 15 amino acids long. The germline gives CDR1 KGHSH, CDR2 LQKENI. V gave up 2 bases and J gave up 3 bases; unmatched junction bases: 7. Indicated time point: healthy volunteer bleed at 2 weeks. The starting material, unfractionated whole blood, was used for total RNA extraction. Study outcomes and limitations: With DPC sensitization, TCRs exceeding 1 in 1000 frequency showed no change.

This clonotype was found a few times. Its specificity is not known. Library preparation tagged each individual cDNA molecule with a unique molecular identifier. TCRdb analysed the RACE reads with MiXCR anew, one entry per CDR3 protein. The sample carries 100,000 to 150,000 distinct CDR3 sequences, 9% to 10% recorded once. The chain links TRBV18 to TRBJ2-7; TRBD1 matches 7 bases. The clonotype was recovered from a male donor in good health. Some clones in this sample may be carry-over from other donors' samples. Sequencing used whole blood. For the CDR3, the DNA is TGTGCCAGCTCACCAGCCGGGACAGCGAACTACGAGCAGTACTTC. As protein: CASSPAGTANYEQYF. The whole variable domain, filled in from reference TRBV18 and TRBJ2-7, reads NAGVMQNPRHLVRRRGQEARLRCSPMKGHSHVYWYRQLPEEGLKFMVYLQKENIIDESGMPKERFSAEFPKEGPSILRIQQVVRGDSAAYFCASSPAGTANYEQYFGPGTRLTVT.